Presented here are 16 T cell receptor beta chains from one specimen sequenced in a study of identifying expanded T cells in peripheral blood. Generated by immunoSEQ multiplex PCR, the TCRdb table keeps only in-frame clones and is missing some. The sample includes 58,000 or so clones, around 83% of them seen just once. Sequenced input: blood. The receptors here all came from a person between 18 and 69 years old in good health.

V and J are TRBV2 and TRBJ1-5; no clear D gene. The CDR3 consists of 15 residues. Trimming left V 2 bases short and J 0 bases short, with 8 bases between. Germline CDR1 SNHLY, CDR2 FYNNEI. CDR3: CASSENSNSNQPQHF. CDR3 bases: TGTGCCAGCAGTGAAAACAGTAATAGCAATCAGCCCCAGCATTTT.

This chain joins TRBV9 and TRBJ1-5, with a weak D call TRBD1 (6 bases). Germline loops: CDR1 SGDLS, CDR2 YYNGEE. The length of the CDR3 is 15 residues. V lost 0 bases and J lost 6, with 13 bases in between. The CDR3 coding sequence is TGTGCCAGCAGCGTAGCGGGGGGCGCCGGTCAGCCCCAGCATTTT. Protein: CASSVAGGAGQPQHF.

The chain employs TRBV4-2 and TRBJ2-1, with 7 positions matching TRBD2. The CDR3 runs 16 residues. The germline V gene encodes CDR1 LGHNA and CDR2 YNFKEQ. Trimming took 0 bases from V and 4 from J; bases not matched to a gene: 6. The CDR3 sequence: CASSQDLSGGYNEQFF. In DNA, the CDR3 is TGTGCCAGCAGCCAAGATTTGTCGGGGGGATACAATGAGCAGTTCTTC.

This sequence joins TRBV18 and TRBJ2-5; 8 nucleotides agree with TRBD2. The CDR3 consists of 14 residues. CDR1 is KGHSH, CDR2 LQKENI, per germline. Trimming at V came to 1 base and at J to 2 bases, leaving 0 bases not matched to a gene. CDR3: CASSPRGGQETQYF. The CDR3, as DNA: TGTGCCAGCTCACCACGCGGGGGGCAAGAGACCCAGTACTTC.

This clone was seen just once. The chain has TRBV5-6 and TRBJ2-3; D gene unclear. V lost 2 bases and J 3 bases, leaving 16 bases between the germline ends. The CDR3 runs 16 residues. Looked up from germline, CDR1 is SGHDT and CDR2 is YYEEEE. This CDR3 is CASSLQLSTLTDTQYF. The CDR3 region has the DNA TGTGCCAGCAGCTTACAGCTATCCACCCTTACAGATACGCAGTATTTT.

V is TRBV5-1 and J is TRBJ2-7; D possibly corresponds to TRBD2 (5 bases). Germline assignment: CDR1 SGHRS and CDR2 YFSETQ. The CDR3 consists of 15 residues. V was shortened by 4 bases and J by 2 bases, with 16 bases between the two germline ends. The CDR3 sequence is CASSPAGGSTYEQYF. DNA for the CDR3: TGCGCCAGCAGCCCTGCGGGCGGTTCGACCTACGAGCAGTACTTC.

A few counts support this clone. The rearrangement joins TRBV6-5 to TRBJ1-1, with D possibly TRBD1 on 6 matching bases. With 6 bases removed from V and 6 bases from J, the gap between germline ends came to 17 bases. This CDR3 is 14 amino acids long. Germline CDR1 MNHEY, CDR2 SVGAGI. CDR3 DNA: TGTGCCAGCAGCACGGGTGGGGGGCGGCCTGAAGCTTTCTTT. Protein sequence: CASSTGGGRPEAFF.

The V and J genes are TRBV5-1 and TRBJ1-1; perhaps TRBD1 as D (6 bases). Per germline, CDR1 SGHRS and CDR2 YFSETQ. CDR3 length: 14 amino acids. V lost 4 bases and J lost 1, with 11 bases in between. The CDR3 sequence: CASSPRQANTEAFF. The CDR3, as DNA: TGCGCCAGCAGCCCGAGACAGGCGAACACTGAAGCTTTCTTT. The whole variable domain, remainder taken from reference TRBV5-1 and TRBJ1-1, is KAGVTQTPRYLIKTRGQQVTLSCSPISGHRSVSWYQQTPGQGLQFLFEYFSETQRNKGNFPGRFSGRQFSNSRSEMNVSTLELGDSALYLCASSPRQANTEAFFGQGTRLTVV.

V usage is TRBV5-4 and J usage is TRBJ2-6; 12 bases are a match to TRBD1. The CDR3 has 17 residues. J was trimmed by 9 bases and V by 1 base; bases with no gene match: 8. Germline CDR1 reads SGHNT; CDR2 reads YYREEE (reference sequence). The CDR3 sequence: CASSLSLGTGGGNVLTF. The CDR3 coding sequence is TGTGCCAGCAGCTTGTCTCTCGGGACAGGGGGCGGCAACGTCCTGACTTTC.

The chain has TRBV18 and TRBJ1-4; D unresolved. Germline CDR1 is KGHSH and CDR2 is LQKENI. The CDR3 runs to 14 residues. V shed 6 bases and J shed 8 bases, with 16 bases lying between them. In DNA, the CDR3 is TGTGCCAGCTCCCCAGGCGCAGGTCGGGAAAAACTGTTTTTT. It codes for CASSPGAGREKLFF.

This rearrangement joins TRBV10-1 to TRBJ2-2, with D uncertain. The V end lost 3 bases, the J end lost 1 base, and 6 bases lay between the germline ends. Germline V gives CDR1 WNHNN, CDR2 SYGVQD (reference sequence). CDR3 size: 14 residues. CDR3 in amino acids: CASSDRLNTGELFF. Here the CDR3 DNA reads TGCGCCAGCAGTGATCGGTTGAACACCGGGGAGCTGTTTTTT.

The genes are TRBV6-1 and TRBJ2-2; 9 nucleotides align to TRBD1. CDR3 length: 17 residues. Germline V gene lookup returns CDR1 MNHNS and CDR2 SASEGT. After removal of 4 bases from V and 7 bases from J, the junction contained 13 bases not matched to a gene. CDR3 amino acids: CASSGDGTGTDSGELFF. CDR3 in DNA: TGTGCCAGCAGTGGAGACGGGACAGGGACAGACAGCGGGGAGCTGTTTTTT.

The chain employs TRBV14 and TRBJ1-1; D is undetermined. The CDR3 has 13 residues. V was pared by 5 bases and J by 0 bases, with 7 bases between. Per germline, CDR1 SGHDN and CDR2 FVKESK. The CDR3 sequence: CASSYSMNTEAFF. CDR3 nucleotides: TGTGCCAGCAGCTACAGTATGAACACTGAAGCTTTCTTT.

The chain has TRBV11-2 and TRBJ2-1; D gene unclear. The CDR3 consists of 12 residues. Germline-derived CDR1 and CDR2 are SGHAT and FQNNGV. Trimming took off 5 bases at V and 3 bases at J, with 5 bases between the two ends. The CDR3 region has the DNA TGTGCCAGCAGCCCCAACTACAATGAGCAGTTCTTC. This codes for CASSPNYNEQFF.

This chain joins TRBV5-5 and TRBJ2-5; a possible D gene is TRBD2 (6 bases). CDR1 SGHKS and CDR2 YYEKEE come from the germline V gene (reference sequence). The CDR3 has 15 amino acids. V lost 2 bases, J lost 2 bases, and 13 bases lay in between. DNA of the CDR3: TGTGCCAGCAGCTTCCTCGGGGGTCAGCAAGAGACCCAGTACTTC. Protein: CASSFLGGQQETQYF.

This chain connects TRBV2 to TRBJ2-5, with D unresolved. Trimming cost V 4 bases and J 2 bases, with 14 bases left between them. The CDR3 sequence is 15 residues long. Germline V lookup: CDR1 SNHLY, CDR2 FYNNEI. The CDR3 is CASSAEEGVQETQYF. CDR3 in DNA: TGTGCCAGCAGTGCCGAAGAAGGAGTTCAAGAGACCCAGTACTTC. Complete variable domain (other parts from reference TRBV2 and TRBJ2-5): EPEVTQTPSHQVTQMGQEVILRCVPISNHLYFYWYRQILGQKVEFLVSFYNNEISEKSEIFDDQFSVERPDGSNFTLKIRSTKLEDSAMYFCASSAEEGVQETQYFGPGTRLLVL.